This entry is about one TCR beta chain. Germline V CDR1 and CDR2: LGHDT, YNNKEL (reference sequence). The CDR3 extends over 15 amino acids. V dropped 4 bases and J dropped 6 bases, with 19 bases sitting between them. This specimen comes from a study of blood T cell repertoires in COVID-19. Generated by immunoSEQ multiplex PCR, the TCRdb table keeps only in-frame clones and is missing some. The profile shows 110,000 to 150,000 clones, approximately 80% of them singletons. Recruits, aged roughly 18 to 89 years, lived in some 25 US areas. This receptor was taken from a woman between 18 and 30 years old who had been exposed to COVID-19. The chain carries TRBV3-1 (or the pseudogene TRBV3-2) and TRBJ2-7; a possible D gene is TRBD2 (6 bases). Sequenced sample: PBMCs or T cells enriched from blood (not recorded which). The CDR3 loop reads CASSLPRAGLTEQYF. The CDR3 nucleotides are TGTGCCAGCAGCCTGCCGCGGGCGGGACTGACCGAGCAGTACTTC.